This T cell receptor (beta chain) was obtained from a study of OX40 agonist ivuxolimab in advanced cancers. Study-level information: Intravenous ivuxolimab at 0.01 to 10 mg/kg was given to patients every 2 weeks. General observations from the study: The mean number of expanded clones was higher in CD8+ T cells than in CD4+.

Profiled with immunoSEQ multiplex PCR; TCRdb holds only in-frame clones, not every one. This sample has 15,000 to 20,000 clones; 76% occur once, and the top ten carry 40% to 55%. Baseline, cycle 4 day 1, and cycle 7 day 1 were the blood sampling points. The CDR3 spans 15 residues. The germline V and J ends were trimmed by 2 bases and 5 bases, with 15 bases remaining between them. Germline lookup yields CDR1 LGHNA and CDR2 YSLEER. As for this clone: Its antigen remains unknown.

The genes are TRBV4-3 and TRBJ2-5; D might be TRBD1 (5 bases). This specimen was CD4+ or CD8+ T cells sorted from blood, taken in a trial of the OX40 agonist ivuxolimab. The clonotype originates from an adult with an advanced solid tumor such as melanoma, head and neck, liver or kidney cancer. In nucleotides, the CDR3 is TGCGCCAGCAGCCAAACCATTGAGGCAGGGGAGACCCAGTACTTC. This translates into CASSQTIEAGETQYF.